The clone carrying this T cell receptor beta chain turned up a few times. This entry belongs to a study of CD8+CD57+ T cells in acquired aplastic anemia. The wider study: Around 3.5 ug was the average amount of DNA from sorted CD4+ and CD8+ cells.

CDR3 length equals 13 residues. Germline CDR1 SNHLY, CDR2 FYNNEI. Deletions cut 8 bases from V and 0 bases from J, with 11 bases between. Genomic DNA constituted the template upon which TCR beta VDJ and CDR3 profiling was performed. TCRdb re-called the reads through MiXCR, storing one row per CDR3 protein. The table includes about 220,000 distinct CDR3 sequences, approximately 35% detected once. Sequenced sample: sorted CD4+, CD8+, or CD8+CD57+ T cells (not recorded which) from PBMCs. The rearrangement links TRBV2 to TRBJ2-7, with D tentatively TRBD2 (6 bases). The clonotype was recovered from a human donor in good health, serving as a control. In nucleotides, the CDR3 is TGTGCCAGCGCGCGCGGGGCCTCCTACGAGCAGTACTTC. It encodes CASARGASYEQYF.